Listed below are T cell receptor beta chains from one sample, sequenced in a study of T cells expressing NK-cell markers. Each CDR3 protein gets one entry in TCRdb, which reprocessed the 5' RACE reads and gives no DNA. The table counts a few hundred thousand distinct CDR3 sequences; roughly 0.4% lies in the top ten. Source material: blood T cells: a sorted CD56 or NKG2C T cell subset, CD4+ or CD8+ T cells, or bulk PBMC T cells (not recorded which). The receptors were sampled from a man aged 18 to 35 in good health. Both conserved end residues are part of each CDR3. Each record gives: J gene, V gene, CDR3 protein.

j_gene: TRBJ2-1
v_gene: TRBV11-2
CDR3aa: CASSLGALTYNEQFF

j_gene: TRBJ2-1
v_gene: TRBV7-2
CDR3aa: CASSLAGWNEQFF

j_gene: TRBJ2-7
v_gene: TRBV10-3
CDR3aa: CAISEGSLTYEQYF

j_gene: TRBJ2-1
v_gene: TRBV10-3
CDR3aa: CAISESITGEQFF

j_gene: TRBJ1-1
v_gene: TRBV6-5
CDR3aa: CASSFLEGAREAFF

j_gene: TRBJ1-5
v_gene: TRBV6-5
CDR3aa: CASKGVGAGNQPQHF

j_gene: TRBJ2-7
v_gene: TRBV9
CDR3aa: CASSPRDTSYEQYF

j_gene: TRBJ2-1
v_gene: TRBV12-3/TRBV12-4
CDR3aa: CASSGQGEISEQFF

j_gene: TRBJ2-6
v_gene: TRBV25-1
CDR3aa: CASSPSVSGANVLTF

j_gene: TRBJ2-3
v_gene: TRBV12-3/TRBV12-4
CDR3aa: CASSPETLAGGTDTQYF

j_gene: TRBJ2-3
v_gene: TRBV20-1
CDR3aa: CSAQLASDTQYF

j_gene: TRBJ2-6
v_gene: TRBV12-3/TRBV12-4
CDR3aa: CASHPDRTRSGANVLTF

j_gene: TRBJ2-7
v_gene: TRBV7-8
CDR3aa: CASSLASTGGPSVYEQYF

j_gene: TRBJ1-1
v_gene: TRBV6-5
CDR3aa: CASSYEDRAKAFF

j_gene: TRBJ2-5
v_gene: TRBV5-1
CDR3aa: CASSFSLRTGSETQYF

j_gene: TRBJ2-7
v_gene: TRBV6-1
CDR3aa: CASRRTGRSYEQYF

j_gene: TRBJ2-5
v_gene: TRBV6-5
CDR3aa: CASSYRDQWAETQYF

j_gene: TRBJ2-7
v_gene: TRBV7-2
CDR3aa: CASSSGQGGYEQYF

j_gene: TRBJ1-5
v_gene: TRBV5-5
CDR3aa: CASANGQGNQPQHF

j_gene: TRBJ2-1
v_gene: TRBV3-1
CDR3aa: CASSLGSGSPNEQFF

j_gene: TRBJ1-4
v_gene: TRBV24-1
CDR3aa: CATSGSNRGRGEKLFF

j_gene: TRBJ2-5
v_gene: TRBV5-4
CDR3aa: CASLSQGGVQETQYF

j_gene: TRBJ2-1
v_gene: TRBV3-1
CDR3aa: CASSSTINNEQFF

j_gene: TRBJ2-1
v_gene: TRBV7-2
CDR3aa: CASSLEGFGEQFF

j_gene: TRBJ2-2
v_gene: TRBV20-1
CDR3aa: CSARDRSTGELFF

j_gene: TRBJ2-5
v_gene: TRBV10-3
CDR3aa: CAISQGTAQETQYF

j_gene: TRBJ2-1
v_gene: TRBV5-1
CDR3aa: CASSGPSLGAYNEQFF

j_gene: TRBJ2-1
v_gene: TRBV6-4
CDR3aa: CASNLLREWGNNEQFF

j_gene: TRBJ2-1
v_gene: TRBV3-1
CDR3aa: CASSPGGRLTYNEQFF

j_gene: TRBJ2-1
v_gene: TRBV12-3/TRBV12-4
CDR3aa: CASRMSGATYNEQFF

j_gene: TRBJ2-3
v_gene: TRBV4-2
CDR3aa: CASSEGRGPRVGGPDTQYF

j_gene: TRBJ2-5
v_gene: TRBV5-1
CDR3aa: CASTIDRAQETQYF

j_gene: TRBJ2-5
v_gene: TRBV5-1
CDR3aa: CASSLGRGWRETQYF